The clone carrying this TCR beta chain was recorded only once. The germline CDR1 and CDR2 sequences are MDHEN and SYDVKM. The V segment lost 8 bases and the J segment 8 bases; nucleotides outside the gene matches: 11. This CDR3 is built from 15 residues. These data originate in a study of blood T cell repertoires in COVID-19. Study at large: Sources were T cells, B-cell-depleted T cells, or PBMCs; the material itself was cDNA or gDNA.

Sequencing used immunoSEQ multiplex PCR; TCRdb keeps in-frame clones, though not all of them. The sample has 150,000 or so clones, just under 95% seen once. Source material: peripheral blood. The clonotype was recovered from a woman in her forties or fifties with acute or convalescent COVID-19. The chain has TRBV28 and TRBJ1-6; 8 bases align to TRBD1. As DNA, the CDR3 is TGTGCCAGCCGCGTTCCGACAGGGGTAGATTCACCCCTCCACTTT. Translated, it gives CASRVPTGVDSPLHF.